This section outlines one T cell receptor beta chain sequence together with its context. This entry belongs to a study of PD-L1 blockade in urothelial cancer. The assay was immunoSEQ multiplex PCR, and TCRdb's table has in-frame clones only and misses some. The sample shows around 66,000 clones, almost 90% of them seen only once. Time point noted: peripheral blood 6 weeks after treatment start. Sampling of each patient yielded between 1 and 8 specimens, collected pretreatment and on-treatment. The clonotype was recovered from a man aged 55-75 years with urothelial cancer. This material consisted of PBMCs, taken around atezolizumab (anti-PD-L1) treatment.

DNA for the CDR3: TGTGCCAGCAGCCAAAGGCGGGGGGGGCCTAACTATGGCTACACCTTC. Protein sequence: CASSQRRGGPNYGYTF. The V and J genes are TRBV7-8 and TRBJ1-2; D might be TRBD1 (6 bases). This CDR3 contains 16 residues. V shed 5 bases and J shed 0 bases, with 16 bases lying between them. Germline-derived CDR1 and CDR2 are SGHVS and FQNEAQ.